This TCR beta chain originates from a study of blood T cell repertoires in COVID-19. Repertoires were generated with immunoSEQ multiplex PCR, while TCRdb's copy carries only in-frame clones and drops some. The table has about 140,000 clones, around 83% seen once. The CDR3 covers 14 residues. Germline V gene lookup returns CDR1 SGHTA and CDR2 FQGNSA. V lost 2 bases, J lost 2 bases, and 10 bases lay in between. The TCR sequence derives from a woman aged 55-69 years with acute or convalescent COVID-19. Input material: peripheral blood. V and J are TRBV7-2 and TRBJ2-7; D unclear. The CDR3: CASSLLGEPYEQYF. CDR3 DNA: TGTGCCAGCAGCTTACTGGGCGAGCCCTACGAGCAGTACTTC.